This TCR beta chain was obtained from a study of shared clonotypes between healthy human individuals. The data were produced by immunoSEQ multiplex PCR, yet TCRdb's version contains in-frame clones alone and is incomplete. Of 2 million to 2.5 million clones in the sample, roughly 93% were seen once. V shed 6 bases and J shed 1 base, with 13 bases lying between them. The CDR3 is 14 residues long. Germline V lookup: CDR1 ENHRY, CDR2 SYGVKD. The chain has TRBV10-3 and TRBJ2-7; no reliable D call. The source material was naive CD4+ T cells from PBMCs. The sample's subset: CD45RA+ positively selected. The origin of this receptor is a young man in good health. Some clones in this sample may be carry-over from other donors' samples. The CDR3 nucleotides read TGTGCCATCAGGAGAGAGAGTAGGTCCTACGAGCAGTACTTC. Its translation is CAIRRESRSYEQYF.